Each of the 15 T cell receptor beta chains below was sequenced from the same sample in a study of radiation and T cells in renal cell carcinoma. Time point specified: blood 2 weeks post-SBRT. The treatment is: 15 Gy SBRT to primary tumor, nephrectomy 4 weeks later. The repertoire was sequenced with immunoSEQ multiplex PCR; TCRdb's copy has only in-frame clones and lacks some. This sample has over 60,000 clones, with about 86% found just once. The material sequenced was blood, taken from a patient whose treatment included radiotherapy and nephrectomy. These receptors all stem from a woman aged 50 to 65 with renal cell carcinoma.

This chain links TRBV6-1 with TRBJ1-5; D is unclear. V was clipped by 5 bases and J by 5 bases, with 7 bases between them. This CDR3 has 12 amino acids. In germline, CDR1 is MNHNS, CDR2 SASEGT. CDR3 protein: CASSRGDQPQHF. The CDR3 DNA sequence: TGTGCCAGCAGTAGAGGCGATCAGCCCCAGCATTTT.

The rearrangement uses TRBV4-1 and TRBJ2-3; TRBD2 is a possible D gene (6 bases). In germline, CDR1 is MGHRA, CDR2 YSYEKL. Trimming removed 4 bases from V and 4 bases from J, with 21 bases in between. The CDR3 is 17 residues long. The CDR3 region is CASSLSPPGGGPDTQYF. The CDR3 coding sequence is TGCGCCAGCAGCCTCTCCCCCCCCGGGGGAGGACCAGATACGCAGTATTTT.

V gene TRBV6-4 combines with J gene TRBJ2-7; 10 nucleotides agree with TRBD1. The germline gives CDR1 MRHNA, CDR2 SNTAGT. This CDR3 is built from 13 residues. V lost 5 bases to trimming and J lost 7 bases; unmatched junction nucleotides: 5. The CDR3 DNA reads as TGTGCCAGCAGTCGGGACAGGGGTGAGGAGCAGTACTTC. This sequence encodes CASSRDRGEEQYF.

This chain uses TRBV19 with TRBJ1-5; D is unresolved. This CDR3 contains 13 residues. With 6 bases removed from V and 4 bases from J, the gap between germline ends came to 10 bases. Per germline, CDR1 LNHDA and CDR2 SQIVND (reference sequence). CDR3 DNA sequence: TGTGCCAGTAGCCGGGAGCAAAATCAGCCCCAGCATTTT. Its translation: CASSREQNQPQHF.

The sample holds one count of this clone. The CDR3 nucleotides read TGTGCCAGCAGTTCTGGGGTGGGAGAGACCCAGTACTTC. This gives the protein CASSSGVGETQYF. The chain joins TRBV28 to TRBJ2-5, with D unclear. Germline loops: CDR1 MDHEN, CDR2 SYDVKM. Trimming removed 4 bases from V and 4 bases from J, with 10 bases in between. CDR3 length: 13 amino acids.

The rearrangement links TRBV15 to TRBJ2-6; possible D gene TRBD1, 7 bases. V was clipped by 0 bases and J by 2 bases, with 8 bases between them. CDR3 length equals 16 residues. Germline values: CDR1 LNHNV, CDR2 YYDKDF (reference sequence). The CDR3 bases are TGTGCCACCAGCAGAGACAGGGGGGCTGGGGCCAACGTCCTGACTTTC. Protein: CATSRDRGAGANVLTF.

The V and J genes are TRBV27 and TRBJ2-3; TRBD2 matches at 14 bases. Per germline, CDR1 MNHEY and CDR2 SMNVEV (reference sequence). Unmatched junction bases numbered 2, after V lost 3 bases and J lost 6 bases. The CDR3 is made up of 15 amino acids. The CDR3 nucleotides read TGTGCCAGCAGTTTTGGGACTAGCGGGAGTGATACGCAGTATTTT. Translated, it gives CASSFGTSGSDTQYF.

V is TRBV21-1 and J is TRBJ2-3; the table's D call, TRBD1, has no DNA check behind it. TRBV21-1 is shown as a pseudogene. The CDR3 extends over 14 amino acids. The CDR3 here is CASSKQGQFEPQYF. DNA for the CDR3: TGTGCCAGCAGCAAACAGGGACAGTTCGAGCCGCAGTATTTT.

The chain has TRBV6-5 and TRBJ1-5, with D perhaps TRBD1 (5 bases). The CDR3 totals 13 residues. The V end was cut by 4 bases, the J end by 3 bases, with 7 bases between. Germline V gene lookup returns CDR1 MNHEY and CDR2 SVGAGI. In DNA, the CDR3 is TGTGCCAGCAGTTGGGGCTTCAATCAGCCCCAGCATTTT. It translates to CASSWGFNQPQHF.

This clone was seen a few times. One end of the junction is discordant with germline, which a read error may explain. The chain recombines TRBV11-2 with TRBJ2-1; D gene ambiguous. The CDR3 contains 12 residues. The germline V gene encodes CDR1 SGHAT and CDR2 FQNNGV. CDR3 nucleotides: TGTGCCAGCACCCCCTCCCACAATGAGCAGTTCTTC. Translated, it gives CASTPSHNEQFF.

The rearrangement links TRBV7-2 to TRBJ2-1; 11 bases fit TRBD2. The trim removed 5 bases at V and 4 bases at J, leaving 13 bases unmatched. The CDR3 runs 18 residues. CDR1 and CDR2 from the germline V gene are SGHTA and FQGNSA. CDR3 sequence reads: CASSLNGPLAGVYNEQFF. The CDR3 DNA follows: TGTGCCAGCAGCCTAAACGGCCCACTAGCGGGAGTTTACAATGAGCAGTTCTTC.

V gene TRBV9 combines with J gene TRBJ2-1, with 9 bases lining up with TRBD2. V lost 4 bases and J lost 2; bases outside the gene matches: 7. This CDR3 spans 16 amino acids. In germline, CDR1 is SGDLS, CDR2 YYNGEE. CDR3 nucleotide sequence: TGTGCCAGCAGCTTAGCGGGAGTTAATACCTACAATGAGCAGTTCTTC. It encodes CASSLAGVNTYNEQFF.

This clone was counted a single time. This chain links TRBV7-9 with TRBJ2-1; D possibly matches TRBD1 or TRBD2 (5 bases each). The germline V gene has CDR1 SEHNR and CDR2 FQNEAQ (reference sequence). CDR3 length equals 15 residues. V was trimmed by 0 bases and J by 2 bases, leaving 8 bases between them. The CDR3 region is CASSLAGTTYNEQFF. The CDR3 nucleotides read TGTGCCAGCAGCTTAGCAGGGACCACCTACAATGAGCAGTTCTTC. Complete variable domain (other parts from reference TRBV7-9 and TRBJ2-1): DTGVSQNPRHKITKRGQNVTFRCDPISEHNRLYWYRQTLGQGPEFLTYFQNEAQLEKSRLLSDRFSAERPKGSFSTLEIQRTEQGDSAMYLCASSLAGTTYNEQFFGPGTRLTVL.

The chain has TRBV7-9 and TRBJ2-5, with 10 bases that match TRBD2. This CDR3 comprises 18 residues. Germline CDR1 and CDR2: SEHNR and FQNEAQ (reference sequence). J gave up 2 bases and V 3 bases, and 12 bases lay outside the gene matches. The CDR3 is CASSFPDSGGWEQETQYF. The CDR3 nucleotides are TGTGCCAGCAGCTTCCCCGATAGCGGGGGGTGGGAACAAGAGACCCAGTACTTC.

In its sample, this clone was seen a few times. The chain uses TRBV7-9 and TRBJ1-5; maybe TRBD1 (5 bases). The CDR3 length is 13 residues. Germline V gene data show CDR1 as SEHNR and CDR2 as FQNEAQ (reference sequence). V lost 5 bases and J lost 10, with 15 bases in between. The CDR3: CASSVGLFFPQHF. CDR3 DNA: TGTGCCAGCAGCGTGGGACTCTTTTTCCCCCAGCATTTT.